Presented here are 11 T cell receptor beta chains from one specimen sequenced in a study of response to subunit inactivated influenza vaccine (dated by TCRdb to the late 2010s). Receptor libraries were prepared by RT-PCR. Data came from an Illumina HiSeq 2500. TCRdb reprocessing: public reads trimmed at Q25 with fastp, clones called with MiXCR, in-frame beta chains kept. Each entry merges the rows of one CDR3 protein and shows their most common DNA and genes. This sample lists 650,000 to 700,000 distinct CDR3 sequences; around 16% were detected once. Of the sample, 11% falls within the top ten clones. The sequencing here drew on PBMCs from blood, taken about 12 days after vaccination. Source of these receptors: a man aged 45-65 years who received an inactivated influenza vaccine. Donor details come from another sample of the same person, matched by shared clones.

This clonotype was seen a handful of times. The chain links TRBV7-3 to TRBJ2-1; 8 bases fit TRBD1. The CDR3 loop spans 13 amino acids. Germline V gene lookup returns CDR1 SGHTA and CDR2 FQGTGA. Trimming at V came to 3 bases and at J to 8 bases, leaving 3 bases not matched to a gene. Here the CDR3 reads CASSLDRDDEQFF. The CDR3 coding sequence is TGTGCCAGCAGCTTGGACAGGGACGATGAGCAGTTCTTC.

This clonotype has a handful of counts. This sequence joins TRBV10-1 and TRBJ2-7; D not resolved. This CDR3 is built from 11 residues. Germline V gene lookup returns CDR1 WNHNN and CDR2 SYGVQD (reference sequence). Trimming removed 4 bases from V and 7 bases from J, with 8 bases in between. The CDR3 nucleotides are TGCGCCAGCAGTGGTGGTTTTGAGCAGTACTTC. Residues: CASSGGFEQYF.

This clonotype was seen a handful of times. This chain links TRBV10-3 with TRBJ2-5; 8 positions agree with TRBD2. V shed 6 bases and J 7 bases; nucleotides not matched to a gene: 10. This CDR3 comprises 14 residues. Germline V gene data show CDR1 as ENHRY and CDR2 as SYGVKD. Written as DNA, the CDR3 is TGTGCCATCAGAGTCTCTCCCCGGGGGGGGACCCAGTACTTC. Protein product: CAIRVSPRGGTQYF.

This clonotype has only a few counts. This rearrangement joins TRBV12-3 or TRBV12-4 to TRBJ1-2; D gene uncertain. This CDR3 contains 13 residues. V gave up 6 bases and J gave up 2 bases, with 10 bases separating them. The CDR3 region has the DNA TGTGCCAGCAGATACAGCCTAAACTATGGCTACACCTTC. Its translation is CASRYSLNYGYTF.

There are many counts of this clonotype. The chain links TRBV12-3 or TRBV12-4 to TRBJ1-4; unclear D gene. Between the trimmed V and J ends, which lost 5 bases and 3 bases, there was a span of 13 bases. The CDR3 is 15 amino acids. CDR3 sequence reads: CASSMRTDSNEKLFF. CDR3 DNA: TGTGCCAGCAGTATGCGGACTGACTCTAATGAAAAACTGTTTTTT.

This sequence joins TRBV12-3 or TRBV12-4 and TRBJ2-7, with TRBD1 matching over 8 bases. CDR3 size: 14 residues. V dropped 5 bases and J dropped 7; count of bases not matched to a gene: 10. CDR3 DNA sequence: TGTGCCAGCAGTCCCACGGACAGGGTAGGTGAGCAGTACTTC. It encodes CASSPTDRVGEQYF.

The J gene is TRBJ2-1, the V gene TRBV6-2 or TRBV6-3; D may correspond to TRBD1 or TRBD2 (5 bases each). This CDR3 spans 15 amino acids. The germline CDR1 and CDR2 sequences are MNHEY and SVGEGT. Trimming stripped 6 bases from V and 4 bases from J, with 16 bases between. The CDR3 loop reads CASREHRDGYNEQFF. In DNA form, the CDR3 reads TGTGCCAGCAGAGAACACCGGGACGGATACAATGAGCAGTTCTTC.

The chain couples TRBV4-1 to TRBJ1-3, with D hard to call. Trimming pared 1 base from V and 7 bases from J, leaving 8 bases between. The CDR3 has 13 amino acids. Per the germline V gene, CDR1 is MGHRA and CDR2 is YSYEKL. Here the CDR3 DNA reads TGCGCCAGCAGCCAAGCGCCCGGGAACACCATATATTTT. As protein: CASSQAPGNTIYF.

Note on this clonotype: A read error may produce the germline difference seen at one junction end. The chain links TRBV28 to TRBJ2-3; D perhaps matches TRBD1 (6 bases). There are 20 residues in the CDR3. Germline V gene lookup returns CDR1 MDHEN and CDR2 SYDVKM. The CDR3 bases are TGTGCCAGCAGCTACCCTTTGGGGGCCGCCTTCTCGCCGGATCCAGATACGCGGTATTTT. Translating gives CASSYPLGAAFSPDPDTRYF.

The chain joins TRBV28 to TRBJ2-7, with 12 bases aligning to TRBD2. Germline lookup yields CDR1 MDHEN and CDR2 SYDVKM. After removal of 6 bases from V and 3 bases from J, the junction contained 6 bases not matched to a gene. CDR3 length: 15 residues. CDR3 residues: CASRPWTSGIYEQYF. The CDR3 DNA follows: TGTGCCAGCAGACCCTGGACTAGCGGGATCTACGAGCAGTACTTC.

This clonotype was observed a few times. CDR3 residues: CASSRPGTGAYGYTF. As DNA, the CDR3 is TGTGCCAGCAGCCGTCCCGGGACAGGAGCCTATGGCTACACCTTC. The rearrangement joins TRBV12-3 or TRBV12-4 to TRBJ1-2, with 8 bases matching TRBD1. V dropped 6 bases and J dropped 4; count of bases not matched to a gene: 10. The CDR3 runs to 15 residues.